One sample yielded the 8 T cell receptor beta chains listed below, sequenced in a study of cytomegalovirus exposure and HLA in healthy donors. A multiplex PCR was run with 60 Vbeta primers and 13 Jbeta primers. Some clones are missing from TCRdb's copy, which holds only in-frame ones; the method was immunoSEQ multiplex PCR. This sample yields 80,000 to 90,000 clones, of which roughly 81% are seen a single time; under 2% belongs to the top ten. Input material: PBMCs. The receptors come from a woman aged 30 to 39 in good health and CMV-seronegative.

The chain employs TRBV19 and TRBJ1-2; D is unresolved. In germline, CDR1 is LNHDA, CDR2 SQIVND (reference sequence). This CDR3 region has 14 residues. Trimming left V 3 bases short and J 2 bases short, with 10 bases between. Here the CDR3 reads CASSIGVQNYGYTF. CDR3 bases: TGTGCCAGTAGTATCGGGGTGCAAAACTATGGCTACACCTTC.

This clone is a singleton in its sample. J is TRBJ2-7 and V is TRBV5-1; 10 nucleotides line up with TRBD1. This CDR3 contains 14 residues. The germline V gene has CDR1 SGHRS and CDR2 YFSETQ. With V trimmed by 5 bases and J by 4 bases, 6 bases remained unmatched. The CDR3 region is CASRPGTGVYEQYF. The CDR3 nucleotides read TGCGCCAGCAGGCCCGGGACAGGGGTGTACGAGCAGTACTTC.

The chain has TRBV5-1 and TRBJ2-3, with TRBD2 matching 10 bases. The trim removed 5 bases at V and 0 bases at J, leaving 9 bases unmatched. Germline V gene sequence: CDR1 SGHRS, CDR2 YFSETQ. This CDR3 comprises 17 residues. The CDR3 coding sequence is TGCGCCAGCAGGTCCCTAGCGGGAGCCCCTAGCACAGATACGCAGTATTTT. This encodes CASRSLAGAPSTDTQYF.

The chain recombines TRBV10-3 with TRBJ2-1, with TRBD2 identical over 8 bases. V was pared by 3 bases and J by 5 bases, with 9 bases of the junction left unmatched. The germline CDR1 and CDR2 sequences are ENHRY and SYGVKD. The CDR3 loop spans 16 amino acids. This chain's CDR3 is CAISDVGAGADNEQFF. DNA of the CDR3: TGTGCCATCAGTGATGTGGGAGCGGGGGCAGACAATGAGCAGTTCTTC.

The chain links TRBV11-2 to TRBJ1-4; TRBD1 agrees at 7 bases. The CDR3 covers 18 residues. The germline CDR1 and CDR2 sequences are SGHAT and FQNNGV. The junction had 10 bases not matched to a gene; V was cut back by 1 base and J by 2 bases. The CDR3 here is CASSLAFRGAGTNEKLFF. CDR3 nucleotide sequence: TGTGCCAGCAGCTTAGCATTCAGGGGGGCGGGTACTAATGAAAAACTGTTTTTT. Filled out from reference TRBV11-2 and TRBJ1-4, the complete variable domain reads EAGVAQSPRYKIIEKRQSVAFWCNPISGHATLYWYQQILGQGPKLLIQFQNNGVVDDSQLPKDRFSAERLKGVDSTLKIQPAKLEDSAVYLCASSLAFRGAGTNEKLFFGSGTQLSVL.

The chain is built from TRBV18 and TRBJ2-3, with 8 nucleotides matching TRBD1. Germline V gives CDR1 KGHSH, CDR2 LQKENI. J lost 4 bases, V lost 4 bases, and 4 bases had no gene match. The CDR3 totals 14 residues. Here the CDR3 reads CASSRQGLADTQYF. CDR3 nucleotide sequence: TGTGCCAGCTCACGACAGGGGTTGGCAGATACGCAGTATTTT.

The V and J genes are TRBV7-2 and TRBJ2-1; 8 bases fit TRBD1. The germline gives CDR1 SGHTA, CDR2 FQGNSA. Trimming at V came to 5 bases and at J to 2 bases, leaving 5 bases not matched to a gene. The CDR3 covers 15 residues. The CDR3 here is CASSEPGQAYNEQFF. The CDR3 coding sequence is TGTGCCAGCAGCGAACCGGGACAGGCCTACAATGAGCAGTTCTTC.

The J gene is TRBJ2-1, the V gene TRBV29-1, with 10 positions matching TRBD2. V was pared by 5 bases and J by 4 bases, with 2 bases of the junction left unmatched. Germline lookup yields CDR1 SQVTM and CDR2 ANQGSEA. The CDR3 consists of 13 residues. The DNA of the CDR3 is TGCAGCGTTAGGACTAGCGGATACAATGAGCAGTTCTTC. The encoded protein is CSVRTSGYNEQFF.